This TCR beta chain was identified during a study of blood T cell repertoires in COVID-19. Study-level information: There were acute and convalescent COVID-19 samples, and they came from the United States, Italy and Spain. In each case, the material was cDNA or gDNA derived from T cells, B-cell-depleted T cells, or PBMCs.

V was cut by 0 bases and J by 9 bases, with 18 bases left in between. CDR1 is SEHNR, CDR2 FQNEAQ, per germline (reference sequence). This CDR3 is built from 16 residues. This clone was seen once. Authors' processing steps: Cell counts per sample came from amplifying reference gene primers. Data came from immunoSEQ multiplex PCR; TCRdb stores just in-frame clones and leaves some out. V and J calls and clone size are as listed in that table; D and trimming were resolved from the DNA. The sample consists of more than 150,000 clones, around 80% of them appearing once. The sample consisted of peripheral blood. This TCR came from a human donor in a cohort sampled during active COVID-19. The chain recombines TRBV7-9 with TRBJ2-1; no clear D. CDR3 DNA sequence: TGTGCCAGCAGCTTAGCTTCGATCTCGCTAAGTATTGAGCAGTTCTTC. Encoded protein: CASSLASISLSIEQFF.